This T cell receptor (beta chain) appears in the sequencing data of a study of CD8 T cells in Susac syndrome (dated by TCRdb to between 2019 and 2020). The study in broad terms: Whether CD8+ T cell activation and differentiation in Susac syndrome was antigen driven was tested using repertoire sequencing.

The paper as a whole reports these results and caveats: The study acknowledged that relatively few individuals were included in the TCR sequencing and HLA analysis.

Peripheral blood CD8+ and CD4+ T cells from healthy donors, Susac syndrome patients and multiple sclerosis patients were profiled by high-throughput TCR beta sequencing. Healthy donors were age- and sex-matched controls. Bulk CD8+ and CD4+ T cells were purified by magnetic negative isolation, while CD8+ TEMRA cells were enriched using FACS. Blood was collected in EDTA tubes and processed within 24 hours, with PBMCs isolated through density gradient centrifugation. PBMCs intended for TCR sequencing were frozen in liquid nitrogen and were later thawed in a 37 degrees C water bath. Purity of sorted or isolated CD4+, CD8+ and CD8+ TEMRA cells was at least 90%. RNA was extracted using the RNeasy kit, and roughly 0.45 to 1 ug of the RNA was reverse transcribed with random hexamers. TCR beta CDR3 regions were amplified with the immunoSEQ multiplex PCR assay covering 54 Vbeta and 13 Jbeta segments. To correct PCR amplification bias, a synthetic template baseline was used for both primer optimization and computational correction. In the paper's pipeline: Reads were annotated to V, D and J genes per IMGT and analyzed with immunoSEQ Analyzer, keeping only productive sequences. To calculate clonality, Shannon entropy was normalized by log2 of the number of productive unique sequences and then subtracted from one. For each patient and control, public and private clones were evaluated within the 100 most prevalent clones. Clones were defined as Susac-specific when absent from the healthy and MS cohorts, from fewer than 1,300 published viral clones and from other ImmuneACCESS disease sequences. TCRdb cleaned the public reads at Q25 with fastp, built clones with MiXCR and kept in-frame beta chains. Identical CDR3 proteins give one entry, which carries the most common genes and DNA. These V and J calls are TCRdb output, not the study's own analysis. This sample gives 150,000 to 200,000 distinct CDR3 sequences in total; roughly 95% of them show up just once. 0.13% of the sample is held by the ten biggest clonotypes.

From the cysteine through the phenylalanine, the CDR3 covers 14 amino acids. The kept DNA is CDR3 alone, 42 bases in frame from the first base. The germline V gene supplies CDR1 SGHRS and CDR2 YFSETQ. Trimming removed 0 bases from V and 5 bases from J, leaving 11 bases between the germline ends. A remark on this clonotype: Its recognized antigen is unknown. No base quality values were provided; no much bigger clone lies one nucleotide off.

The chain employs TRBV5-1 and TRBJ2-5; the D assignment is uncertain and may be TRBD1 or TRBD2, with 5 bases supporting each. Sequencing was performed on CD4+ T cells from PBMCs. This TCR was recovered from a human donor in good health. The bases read TGCGCCAGCAGCTTGGAGGGACCGGAGGAGACCCAGTACTTC. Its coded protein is CASSLEGPEETQYF.